These 30 T cell receptor beta chains were sequenced from one sample in a study of T cell responses to AZD1222 COVID-19 vaccine. The protocol was immunoSEQ multiplex PCR, while the TCRdb copy is restricted to in-frame clones and leaves out a portion. The table has 130,000 to 150,000 clones, approximately 78% seen once. The material sequenced was peripheral blood, taken on day 0 of MenACWY control vaccination. The receptors here all came from an adult in good health.

The genes are TRBV6-5 and TRBJ1-2; 7 nucleotides line up with TRBD1. CDR3 length equals 16 residues. Unmatched junction bases numbered 6, after V lost 2 bases and J lost 0 bases. Germline assignment: CDR1 MNHEY and CDR2 SVGAGI. CDR3 amino acids: CASSYDGTEPNYGYTF. The CDR3 DNA reads TGTGCCAGCAGTTACGATGGGACAGAGCCTAACTATGGCTACACCTTC.

The chain carries TRBV28 and TRBJ1-1; perhaps TRBD1 as D (5 bases). This CDR3 is built from 13 residues. Germline lookup yields CDR1 MDHEN and CDR2 SYDVKM. The ends were cut back, 4 bases at V and 11 bases at J, with 17 bases in the middle. For the CDR3, the DNA is TGTGCCAGCAGTTCGGGGGGAGGGTCACGGGCTTTCTTT. Translation: CASSSGGGSRAFF.

The V gene is TRBV3-1 (or the pseudogene TRBV3-2), the J gene TRBJ1-2, with 8 bases matching TRBD1. The CDR3 loop spans 15 amino acids. J gave up 4 bases and V 3 bases, and 7 bases lay outside the gene matches. In germline, CDR1 is LGHDT, CDR2 YNNKEL (reference sequence). The CDR3 loop reads CASSQFRGPSYGYTF. CDR3 DNA sequence: TGTGCCAGCAGCCAGTTCAGGGGGCCCTCCTATGGCTACACCTTC.

The genes are TRBV6-1 and TRBJ2-7; D gene ambiguous. Germline V gene sequence: CDR1 MNHNS, CDR2 SASEGT. Between the trimmed V and J ends, which lost 2 bases and 2 bases, there was a span of 4 bases. The length of the CDR3 is 12 residues. The CDR3 DNA reads TGTGCCAGCAGTGAAAGGGCCTACGAGCAGTACGTC. Its translation is CASSERAYEQYV.

The chain is built from TRBV13 and TRBJ2-1, with TRBD1 matching 9 bases. In germline, CDR1 is PRHDT, CDR2 FYEKMQ (reference sequence). With 4 bases clipped from V and 4 bases from J, the junction kept 5 bases outside the gene matches. The CDR3 runs to 15 residues. CDR3 region: CASSYPGTGYNEQFF. The CDR3 DNA sequence: TGTGCCAGCAGCTACCCCGGGACAGGGTACAATGAGCAGTTCTTC.

The V and J genes are TRBV3-1 (or the pseudogene TRBV3-2) and TRBJ1-1, with 10 bases fitting TRBD1. This CDR3 spans 15 amino acids. Germline V gives CDR1 LGHDT, CDR2 YNNKEL (reference sequence). Unmatched junction bases numbered 11, after V lost 3 bases and J lost 10 bases. The CDR3 loop is CASSQPPGTGVRAFF. The CDR3 region has the DNA TGTGCCAGCAGCCAGCCCCCCGGGACAGGGGTTAGAGCTTTCTTT.

The chain combines TRBV9 with TRBJ2-1, with 7 bases identical to TRBD2. CDR1 is SGDLS, CDR2 YYNGEE, per germline. CDR3 length: 15 amino acids. After removal of 0 bases from V and 3 bases from J, the junction contained 3 bases not matched to a gene. The CDR3 DNA follows: TGTGCCAGCAGCGTAGAAGGGGACTACTACAATGAGCAGTTCTTC. Translated, it gives CASSVEGDYYNEQFF.

This clone showed up just a few times. The V call is TRBV30, the J call TRBJ1-5, with unresolved D. The germline V and J ends were trimmed by 0 bases and 10 bases, with 16 bases remaining between them. The V gene's germline CDR1 is GTSNPN and CDR2 SVGIG (reference sequence). There are 14 residues in the CDR3. The CDR3 here is CAWSVDIGSFPQHF. In DNA form, the CDR3 reads TGTGCCTGGAGTGTAGACATTGGTAGTTTTCCCCAGCATTTT.

The chain is built from TRBV5-8 and TRBJ2-3; no firm D call. V lost 4 bases to trimming and J lost 3 bases, with 15 bases between them. CDR1 and CDR2 (germline): SGHTS, YDEGEE. The CDR3 has 15 residues. CDR3 residues: CASSRFQTPTDTQYF. The CDR3 region has the DNA TGTGCCAGCAGCCGATTCCAGACACCTACAGATACGCAGTATTTT.

Comment on this clone: The junction shows a germline mismatch at one end, possibly a read error. V gene TRBV12-3 or TRBV12-4 combines with J gene TRBJ1-2; D gene ambiguous. The length of the CDR3 is 12 residues. DNA of the CDR3: TGTGCTAGCACGGATGAAGGTGGGGGCTACACCTTC. Amino acid sequence: CASTDEGGGYTF.

V gene TRBV18 combines with J gene TRBJ2-5; D may correspond to TRBD1 or TRBD2 (5 bases each). Looked up from germline, CDR1 is KGHSH and CDR2 is LQKENI. The CDR3 contains 16 residues. Trimming took 3 bases from V and 5 from J, leaving 19 bases between them. The CDR3 here is CASSPIQGTLDETQYF. CDR3 bases: TGTGCCAGCTCACCGATACAAGGGACCCTGGACGAGACCCAGTACTTC.

The J gene is TRBJ2-1, the V gene TRBV7-8; D is ambiguous. Germline V gene lookup returns CDR1 SGHVS and CDR2 FQNEAQ. This CDR3 is built from 14 residues. With 4 bases removed from V and 7 bases from J, the gap between germline ends came to 14 bases. CDR3 coding DNA: TGTGCCAGCAGCTCTATACCGGACGGGAATGAGCAGTTCTTC. Protein product: CASSSIPDGNEQFF.

The chain combines TRBV7-8 with TRBJ2-5; D not resolved. Per the germline V gene, CDR1 is SGHVS and CDR2 is FQNEAQ. The CDR3 covers 13 residues. V lost 1 base and J 5 bases, leaving 8 bases between the germline ends. Here the CDR3 DNA reads TGTGCCAGCAGCTTAGACCCCTGGGAGACCCAGTACTTC. As protein: CASSLDPWETQYF.

The V gene is TRBV6-1, the J gene TRBJ2-7; D possibly corresponds to TRBD1 (6 bases). V lost 2 bases to trimming and J lost 3 bases, with 8 bases between them. There are 13 residues in the CDR3. The V gene's germline CDR1 is MNHNS and CDR2 SASEGT. The CDR3 loop is CASSEKQGYEQYV. Here the CDR3 DNA reads TGTGCCAGCAGTGAAAAACAGGGCTACGAGCAGTACGTC.

The chain is built from TRBV2 and TRBJ1-6, with TRBD1 as a possible D gene (6 bases). The germline V gene has CDR1 SNHLY and CDR2 FYNNEI. V was shortened by 7 bases and J by 5 bases, with 18 bases between the two germline ends. This CDR3 contains 16 residues. Written as DNA, the CDR3 is TGTGCCAGCAACCCGAGGGGGAGGGGGAATAATTCACCCCTCCACTTT. It is translated as CASNPRGRGNNSPLHF.

The gene calls are TRBV6-6 and TRBJ1-4, with D uncertain. The V end lost 0 bases, the J end lost 3 bases, and 8 bases lay between the germline ends. Germline V gene data show CDR1 as MNHNY and CDR2 as SVGAGI (reference sequence). This CDR3 contains 15 residues. The CDR3 region is CASSYSRASNEKLFF. The DNA for the CDR3 is TGTGCCAGCAGTTACTCGAGGGCTTCTAATGAAAAACTGTTTTTT.

The CDR3 region has the DNA TGTGCCAGTAGTATCCGCCGGAGATCCAGGGAGACCCAGTACTTC. Translating it yields CASSIRRRSRETQYF. The gene calls are TRBV19 and TRBJ2-5; D is ambiguous. Trimming shortened V by 3 bases and J by 5 bases, and 16 bases separated the two germline ends. The germline V gene has CDR1 LNHDA and CDR2 SQIVND (reference sequence). The CDR3 covers 15 residues.

The J gene is TRBJ1-2, the V gene TRBV7-9, with 7 nucleotides matching TRBD1. CDR3 length equals 12 residues. The V gene's germline CDR1 is SEHNR and CDR2 FQNEAQ (reference sequence). V was clipped by 7 bases and J by 5 bases; unmatched bases: 4. This chain's CDR3 is CASKGADYGYTF. The CDR3, as DNA: TGTGCCAGCAAGGGGGCTGATTATGGCTACACCTTC.

This clone was recorded once. The chain is built from TRBV18 and TRBJ1-4; no clear D gene. The CDR3 has 15 residues. Germline CDR1 and CDR2: KGHSH and LQKENI. The V gene lost 2 bases and the J gene lost 1 base, with 8 bases spanning the gap. The CDR3, as DNA: TGTGCCAGCTCACCATTTGGGAAAACTAATGAAAAACTGTTTTTT. This sequence encodes CASSPFGKTNEKLFF. Full variable domain (rest looked up from reference TRBV18 and TRBJ1-4): NAGVMQNPRHLVRRRGQEARLRCSPMKGHSHVYWYRQLPEEGLKFMVYLQKENIIDESGMPKERFSAEFPKEGPSILRIQQVVRGDSAAYFCASSPFGKTNEKLFFGSGTQLSVL.

The chain recombines TRBV11-2 with TRBJ2-3, with 7 bases aligning to TRBD1. Germline CDR1 and CDR2: SGHAT and FQNNGV. With 3 bases clipped from V and 2 bases from J, the junction kept 8 bases outside the gene matches. CDR3 length equals 16 residues. CDR3 bases: TGTGCCAGCAGCTTGGGTAACAGGGGTTCCACAGATACGCAGTATTTT. This gives the protein CASSLGNRGSTDTQYF.

V gene TRBV24-1 combines with J gene TRBJ2-1, with 11 bases matching TRBD1. With 5 bases clipped from V and 4 bases from J, the junction kept 3 bases outside the gene matches. CDR3 length: 15 residues. Germline CDR1 reads KGHDR; CDR2 reads SFDVKD. Here the CDR3 reads CATSGGQGGYNEQFF. The CDR3 DNA reads TGTGCCACCAGTGGGGGACAGGGGGGATACAATGAGCAGTTCTTC.

This clone has just a few counts. This chain links TRBV2 with TRBJ1-5; D uncertain. CDR3 length: 12 amino acids. The V gene's germline CDR1 is SNHLY and CDR2 FYNNEI. With 4 bases removed from V and 7 bases from J, the gap between germline ends came to 8 bases. Here the CDR3 reads CASSAGPQPQHF. CDR3 bases: TGTGCCAGCAGTGCCGGGCCCCAGCCCCAGCATTTT.

This clone was detected a few times. This rearrangement joins TRBV10-2 to TRBJ2-3, with 7 bases lining up with TRBD2. With 0 bases clipped from V and 1 base from J, the junction kept 7 bases outside the gene matches. The CDR3 runs to 17 residues. The germline gives CDR1 WSHSY, CDR2 SAAADI. CDR3 loop: CASSESWGGDRTDTQYF. The CDR3, as DNA: TGCGCCAGCAGTGAGTCGTGGGGGGGGGATCGCACAGATACGCAGTATTTT.

The chain carries TRBV19 and TRBJ1-5, with 7 bases matching TRBD1. Germline CDR1 reads LNHDA; CDR2 reads SQIVND (reference sequence). The CDR3 has 17 residues. V was clipped by 3 bases and J by 5 bases; unmatched bases: 13. The CDR3 spells CASSMGYGGGRYQPQHF. CDR3 bases: TGTGCCAGTAGTATGGGTTACGGAGGGGGCCGTTATCAGCCCCAGCATTTT.

The genes are TRBV5-1 and TRBJ1-1, with D perhaps TRBD1 (5 bases). This CDR3 has 15 residues. CDR1 SGHRS and CDR2 YFSETQ come from the germline V gene. Trimming cost V 0 bases and J 0 bases, with 9 bases left between them. The CDR3, as DNA: TGCGCCAGCAGCTTGGGGGGGACCGTGAACACTGAAGCTTTCTTT. It translates to CASSLGGTVNTEAFF.

The chain joins TRBV2 to TRBJ1-6, with 10 bases fitting TRBD1. The CDR3 has 15 amino acids. Trimming at V came to 5 bases and at J to 9 bases, leaving 7 bases not matched to a gene. The germline CDR1 and CDR2 sequences are SNHLY and FYNNEI. As DNA, the CDR3 is TGTGCCAGCAGTAGAGCCGGGACAGGGGTTTCACCCCTCCACTTT. Its translation is CASSRAGTGVSPLHF. The full variable domain, rest sourced from reference TRBV2 and TRBJ1-6, is EPEVTQTPSHQVTQMGQEVILRCVPISNHLYFYWYRQILGQKVEFLVSFYNNEISEKSEIFDDQFSVERPDGSNFTLKIRSTKLEDSAMYFCASSRAGTGVSPLHFGNGTRLTVT.

The chain carries TRBV27 and TRBJ1-2; 9 bases align to TRBD1. J lost 4 bases, V lost 9 bases, and 0 bases had no gene match. In germline, CDR1 is MNHEY, CDR2 SMNVEV (reference sequence). The CDR3 loop spans 11 amino acids. This CDR3 reads CARTGGYGYTF. The CDR3 region has the DNA TGTGCCAGGACAGGGGGCTATGGCTACACCTTC.

The rearrangement uses TRBV29-1 and TRBJ1-2, with TRBD1 matching over 7 bases. The V gene end was trimmed by 6 bases and the J gene end by 2 bases; junction bases not matched to a gene: 9. Germline-derived CDR1 and CDR2 are SQVTM and ANQGSEA. CDR3 length: 14 residues. The chain's CDR3 is CSVDSNRGNYGYTF. The CDR3 nucleotides read TGCAGCGTCGACTCTAACAGGGGAAACTATGGCTACACCTTC.

The rearrangement joins TRBV19 to TRBJ2-1; 10 bases align to TRBD1. Looked up from germline, CDR1 is LNHDA and CDR2 is SQIVND (reference sequence). The CDR3 length is 14 residues. V shed 5 bases and J 4 bases; nucleotides not matched to a gene: 2. The CDR3 loop is CASSSDRGYNEQFF. CDR3 DNA sequence: TGTGCCAGTAGTTCGGACAGGGGGTACAATGAGCAGTTCTTC.

This chain links TRBV3-1 (or the pseudogene TRBV3-2) with TRBJ1-3; D unresolved. V was shortened by 4 bases and J by 2 bases, with 9 bases between the two germline ends. CDR3 length equals 14 residues. Germline V gives CDR1 LGHDT, CDR2 YNNKEL (reference sequence). The DNA of the CDR3 is TGTGCCAGCAGCCCGGACGGACCTGGAAACACCATATATTTT. Translation: CASSPDGPGNTIYF.